This T cell receptor beta chain was recovered during a study of T cell responses to AZD1222 COVID-19 vaccine. The V gene's germline CDR1 is MNHEY and CDR2 SVGAGI. The CDR3 is 14 residues long. The V gene end was trimmed by 6 bases and the J gene end by 11 bases; junction bases not matched to a gene: 12. The data were produced by immunoSEQ multiplex PCR, yet TCRdb's version contains in-frame clones alone and is incomplete. This sample yields 100,000 to 150,000 clones, of which 92% are seen a single time; around 1.8% belongs to the top ten. The TCR originated in an adult in good health. The chain recombines TRBV6-5 with TRBJ1-4; 7 bases line up with TRBD1. Sequenced here: peripheral blood, sampled on day 0 of AZD1222 vaccination. The CDR3 nucleotides are TGTGCCAGCAGCAACAGGGGTGGATTTGAGAAACTGTTTTTT. This gives the protein CASSNRGGFEKLFF.